The clone carrying this T cell receptor (beta chain) appeared a single time. Its antigen is as yet unknown. The study ran its PCR with 60 Vbeta and 13 Jbeta primers. Profiled with immunoSEQ multiplex PCR; TCRdb holds only in-frame clones, not every one. Here the sample spans 110,000 to 150,000 clones, approximately 80% being singletons. Germline CDR1 reads SGHVS; CDR2 reads FQNEAQ. The CDR3 has 13 residues. Trimming shortened V by 2 bases and J by 5 bases, and 10 bases separated the two germline ends. The sample comes from a study of cytomegalovirus exposure and HLA in healthy donors. Study results and limitations: In a later analysis, TCR association rates varied by HLA locus: DRB1 most, HLA-C fewest. A cluster of highly shared sequence variants was likely a sequencing artifact.

The chain recombines TRBV7-8 with TRBJ2-7, with no clear D. The sample was PBMCs. The clonotype was recovered from a male donor in good health and CMV-seronegative. The CDR3 protein is CASSLIGFNEQYF. CDR3 bases: TGTGCCAGCAGCTTAATCGGGTTCAACGAGCAGTACTTC.